This is a list of T cell receptor beta chains from one sample in a study of blood T cell repertoires in COVID-19. TCRdb's table, derived via immunoSEQ multiplex PCR, lists solely in-frame clones and lacks some. The sample consists of 150,000 to 200,000 clones, approximately 88% of them appearing once. The material sequenced was peripheral blood. These receptor sequences come from a man between 35 and 55 years old with acute or convalescent COVID-19. Each CDR3 is given with its conserved first and last residue. The D gene is left open where the match is weak. Part of the rows lack a size; the others show once, few, many or a class for expanded clones.

size | J | V | D | CDR3 | DNA
. | TRBJ2-1 | TRBV5-1 | TRBD2 | CASSSPPGLAGPDVYNEQFF | TGCGCCAGCAGCTCACCGCCGGGACTAGCGGGTCCGGATGTCTACAATGAGCAGTTCTTC
. | TRBJ2-7 | TRBV5-1 | . | CASSWVATYEQYF | TGCGCCAGCAGCTGGGTGGCGACTTACGAGCAGTACTTC
. | TRBJ2-1 | TRBV4-2 | TRBD2 | CASSQAGRGGYSYNEQFF | TGTGCCAGCAGCCAAGCGGGGCGGGGGGGATATTCCTACAATGAGCAGTTCTTC
. | TRBJ1-6 | TRBV5-1 | . | CASSLSGNNSPLHF | TGCGCCAGCAGCTTGTCGGGAAATAATTCACCCCTCCACTTT
. | TRBJ1-5 | TRBV30 | . | CACGAGNQPQHF | TGTGCCTGTGGAGCGGGCAATCAGCCCCAGCATTTT
. | TRBJ1-3 | TRBV19 | . | CASGNRAVFGNTIYF | TGTGCCAGTGGAAACAGGGCCGTATTTGGAAACACCATATATTTT
. | TRBJ2-3 | TRBV10-1 | TRBD1 | CASRDGTGGTQYF | TGCGCCAGCAGAGACGGGACAGGTGGGACGCAGTATTTT
. | TRBJ1-2 | TRBV6-4 | TRBD1 | CASSDSTGNSYGYTF | TGTGCCAGCAGTGACTCGACAGGGAACAGCTATGGCTACACCTTC
. | TRBJ2-5 | TRBV6-6 | . | CASSYSSSPETQYF | TGTGCCAGCAGTTACTCGAGTTCGCCGGAGACCCAGTACTTC
. | TRBJ1-3 | TRBV6-5 | . | CASGREGASSNTIYF | TGTGCCAGCGGTCGGGAGGGCGCATCGTCAAACACCATATATTTT
. | TRBJ1-3 | TRBV3-1/TRBV3-2 | . | CASSQDMAGFRGNTIYF | TGTGCCAGCAGCCAAGATATGGCGGGTTTCAGGGGAAACACCATATATTTT
. | TRBJ2-3 | TRBV10-3 | TRBD2 | CAISEKAGGHTDTQYF | TGTGCCATCAGTGAGAAAGCGGGGGGACACACAGATACGCAGTATTTT
. | TRBJ1-3 | TRBV6-5 | TRBD1 | CASTPDRVGNTIYF | TGTGCCAGCACCCCGGACAGGGTCGGAAACACCATATATTTT
. | TRBJ2-5 | TRBV30 | . | CAWSVRRAETQYF | TGTGCCTGGAGTGTACGCAGGGCGGAGACCCAGTACTTC
. | TRBJ2-2 | TRBV5-1 | . | CASSLLRGGTGELFF | TGCGCCAGCAGCTTGTTAAGGGGGGGCACCGGGGAGCTGTTTTTT
. | TRBJ2-5 | TRBV10-2 | TRBD2 | CASSEAGGRFETQYF | TGCGCCAGCAGTGAGGCGGGGGGTCGGTTCGAGACCCAGTACTTC
few | TRBJ1-6 | TRBV4-2 | TRBD1 | CASSLGQGGNSPLHF | TGTGCCAGCAGCCTTGGACAGGGCGGGAATTCACCCCTCCACTTT